This TCR beta chain is from a study of blood T cell repertoires in COVID-19. The wider study: The study drew acute and convalescent COVID-19 samples from the United States, Italy and Spain.

Authors' methods: Amplified reference gene primers provided the basis for estimating nucleated cell counts. Libraries were prepared by immunoSEQ multiplex PCR; TCRdb keeps only in-frame clonotypes and omits some of them. V and J calls plus clone size are reproduced from that table; the DNA served to infer D and trimming. Here the sample spans about 190,000 clones, about four fifths being singletons. CDR1 and CDR2 (germline): LGHNA, YNFKEQ. Trimming removed 3 bases at V and 8 bases at J, with 19 bases between. The CDR3 extends over 15 amino acids. This TCR was recovered from a woman between 35 and 50 years old with acute or convalescent COVID-19. This chain links TRBV4-2 with TRBJ1-1; tentatively, D is TRBD1 (5 bases). The sample was peripheral blood. The CDR3 DNA reads as TGTGCCAGCAGCCAGACCGATTGGGGCCTGGCAGAAGCTTTCTTT. It specifies CASSQTDWGLAEAFF.